The entry below gives a single TCR beta chain sequence along with its context. This CDR3 has 16 amino acids. CDR1 and CDR2 from the germline V gene are KGHSH and LQKENI. Losses at the gene ends were 0 bases for V and 2 bases for J; bases not matched to a gene: 5. Generated by immunoSEQ multiplex PCR, the TCRdb table keeps only in-frame clones and is missing some. There are tens of thousands of clones in the sample; 80% to 95% occur only once, and just under 3% lies in the top ten. This sample was included in a study of T cells after somatic rescue of genetic block. The rearrangement links TRBV18 to TRBJ1-2; 8 bases fit TRBD1. The sequence was collected from a man aged 40-49 years. The specimen was peripheral blood mononuclear cells (PBMCs). CDR3 sequence (DNA): TGTGCCAGCTCACCACCCAGCGACAGGGGAAACTATGGCTACACCTTC. It translates to CASSPPSDRGNYGYTF. Based on the CDR3 plus reference TRBV18 and TRBJ1-2, the full variable domain is NAGVMQNPRHLVRRRGQEARLRCSPMKGHSHVYWYRQLPEEGLKFMVYLQKENIIDESGMPKERFSAEFPKEGPSILRIQQVVRGDSAAYFCASSPPSDRGNYGYTFGSGTRLTVV.